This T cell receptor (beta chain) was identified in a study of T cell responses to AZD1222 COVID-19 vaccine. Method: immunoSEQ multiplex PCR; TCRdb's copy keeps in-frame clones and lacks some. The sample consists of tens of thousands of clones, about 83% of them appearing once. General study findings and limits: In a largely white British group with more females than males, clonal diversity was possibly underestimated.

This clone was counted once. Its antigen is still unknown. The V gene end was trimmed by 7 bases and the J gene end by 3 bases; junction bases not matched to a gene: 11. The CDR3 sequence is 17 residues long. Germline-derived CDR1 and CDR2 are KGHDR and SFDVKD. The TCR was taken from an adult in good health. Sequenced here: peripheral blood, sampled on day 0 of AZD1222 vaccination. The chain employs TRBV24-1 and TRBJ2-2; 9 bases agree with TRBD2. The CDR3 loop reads CATSPPPLAGYTGELFF. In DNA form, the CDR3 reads TGTGCCACCAGCCCCCCCCCTCTAGCGGGATACACCGGGGAGCTGTTTTTT.